This T cell receptor (beta chain) was profiled in a study of shared clonotypes between healthy human individuals. General study points: Clonotype sharing across donors was expected to vary with sequencing depth.

V gave up 5 bases and J gave up 1 base; unmatched junction bases: 4. Germline assignment: CDR1 SNHLY and CDR2 FYNNEI. The CDR3 spans 14 residues. On this clone: Its target is not known.

The assay was immunoSEQ multiplex PCR, and TCRdb's table has in-frame clones only and misses some. The sample has some 2.4 million clones; 80% to 95% are singletons. The sequencing input was naive CD4+ T cells from PBMCs. Subset: CD45RA+ positively selected. The source is a man aged 18-30 years in good health. Some clones in this sample may be carry-over from other donors' samples. V and J are TRBV2 and TRBJ2-7; 8 bases are a match to TRBD1. CDR3 sequence (DNA): TGTGCCAGCAGTCCACAGGGGGGATCCTACGAGCAGTACTTC. This translates into CASSPQGGSYEQYF. The whole variable domain, filled in from reference TRBV2 and TRBJ2-7, reads EPEVTQTPSHQVTQMGQEVILRCVPISNHLYFYWYRQILGQKVEFLVSFYNNEISEKSEIFDDQFSVERPDGSNFTLKIRSTKLEDSAMYFCASSPQGGSYEQYFGPGTRLTVT.